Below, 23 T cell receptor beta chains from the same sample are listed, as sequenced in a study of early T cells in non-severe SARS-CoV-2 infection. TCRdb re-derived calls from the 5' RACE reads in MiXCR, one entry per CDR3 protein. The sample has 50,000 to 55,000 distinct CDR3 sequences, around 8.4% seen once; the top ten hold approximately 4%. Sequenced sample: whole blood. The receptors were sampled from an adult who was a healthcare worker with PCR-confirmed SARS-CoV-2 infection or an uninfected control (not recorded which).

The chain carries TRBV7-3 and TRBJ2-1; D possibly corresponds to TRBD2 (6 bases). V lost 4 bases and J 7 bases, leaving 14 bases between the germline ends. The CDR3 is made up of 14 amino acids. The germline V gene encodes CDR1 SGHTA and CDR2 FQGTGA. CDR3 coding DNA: TGTGCCAGCAGCTCCGGAGGGCAGACGAATGAGCAGTTCTTC. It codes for CASSSGGQTNEQFF.

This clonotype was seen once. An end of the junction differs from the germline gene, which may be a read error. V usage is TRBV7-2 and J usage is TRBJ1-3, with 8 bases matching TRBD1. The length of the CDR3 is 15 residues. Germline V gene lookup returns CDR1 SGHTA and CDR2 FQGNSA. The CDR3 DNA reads TGTGCCAGCAGGACTACAGGGGGATCTGGAAACGCCATATATTTT. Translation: CASRTTGGSGNAIYF. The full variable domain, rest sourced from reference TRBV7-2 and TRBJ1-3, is GAGVSQSPSNKVTEKGKDVELRCDPISGHTALYWYRQSLGQGLEFLIYFQGNSAPDKSGLPSDRFSAERTGGSVSTLTIQRTQQEDSAVYLCASRTTGGSGNAIYFGEGSWLTVV.

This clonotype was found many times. The chain's CDR3 is CASQGGTDTQYF. The CDR3 region has the DNA TGTGCCAGCCAGGGAGGAACAGATACGCAGTATTTT. The chain employs TRBV19 and TRBJ2-3, with a weak D call TRBD2 (6 bases). Germline V gene lookup returns CDR1 LNHDA and CDR2 SQIVND (reference sequence). Trimming shortened V by 9 bases and J by 3 bases, and 10 bases separated the two germline ends. This CDR3 is 12 amino acids long.

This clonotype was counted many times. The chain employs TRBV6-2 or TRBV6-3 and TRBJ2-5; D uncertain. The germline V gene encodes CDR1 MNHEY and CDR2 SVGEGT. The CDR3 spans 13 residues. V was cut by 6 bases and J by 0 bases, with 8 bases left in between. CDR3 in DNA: TGTGCCAGCAGACTAATGTACCAAGAGACCCAGTACTTC. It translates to CASRLMYQETQYF.

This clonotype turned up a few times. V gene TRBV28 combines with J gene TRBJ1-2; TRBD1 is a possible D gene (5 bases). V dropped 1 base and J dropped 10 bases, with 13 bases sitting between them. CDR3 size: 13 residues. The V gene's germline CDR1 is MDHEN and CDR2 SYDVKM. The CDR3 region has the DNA TGTGCCAGCAGTTTATCACCCAGGGAGTACTACACCTTC. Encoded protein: CASSLSPREYYTF.

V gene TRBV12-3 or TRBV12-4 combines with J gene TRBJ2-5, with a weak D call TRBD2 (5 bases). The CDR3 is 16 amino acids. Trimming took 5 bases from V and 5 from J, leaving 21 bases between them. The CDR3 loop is CASSHPIPGTRETQYF. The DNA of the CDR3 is TGTGCCAGCAGTCACCCAATACCGGGAACCAGGGAGACCCAGTACTTC.

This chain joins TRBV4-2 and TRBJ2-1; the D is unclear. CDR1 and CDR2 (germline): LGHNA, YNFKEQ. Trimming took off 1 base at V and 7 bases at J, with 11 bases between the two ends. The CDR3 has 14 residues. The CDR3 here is CASSQAGNLNEQFF. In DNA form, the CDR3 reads TGTGCCAGCAGCCAAGCTGGAAACTTAAATGAGCAGTTCTTC.

For the CDR3, the DNA is TGTGCCAGCAGCCGACTGAGCTCCTACAATGAGCAGTTCTTC. Residues: CASSRLSSYNEQFF. The rearrangement uses TRBV7-9 and TRBJ2-1; D remains ambiguous. The germline gives CDR1 SEHNR, CDR2 FQNEAQ (reference sequence). Trimming took off 5 bases at V and 0 bases at J, with 8 bases between the two ends. There are 14 residues in the CDR3.

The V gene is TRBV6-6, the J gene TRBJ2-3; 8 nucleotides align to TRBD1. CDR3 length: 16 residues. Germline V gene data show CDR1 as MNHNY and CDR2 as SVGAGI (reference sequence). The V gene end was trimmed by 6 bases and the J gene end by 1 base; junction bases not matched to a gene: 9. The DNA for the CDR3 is TGTGCCAGCAGGGCTTCGGGGACAGGAGGCACAGATACGCAGTATTTT. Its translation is CASRASGTGGTDTQYF.

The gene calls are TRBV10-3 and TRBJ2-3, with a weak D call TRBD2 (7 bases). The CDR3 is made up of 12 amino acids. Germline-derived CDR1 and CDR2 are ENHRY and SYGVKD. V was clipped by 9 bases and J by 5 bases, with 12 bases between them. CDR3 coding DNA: TGTGCCATGAGGGGGGGTCAAGATACGCAGTATTTT. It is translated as CAMRGGQDTQYF.

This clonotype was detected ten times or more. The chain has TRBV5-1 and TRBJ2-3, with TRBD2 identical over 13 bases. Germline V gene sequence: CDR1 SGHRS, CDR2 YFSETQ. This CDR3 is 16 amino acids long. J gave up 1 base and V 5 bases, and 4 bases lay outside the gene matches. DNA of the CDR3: TGCGCCAGCAGTTGGACTAGCGGGGGCCGCACAGATACGCAGTATTTT. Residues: CASSWTSGGRTDTQYF.

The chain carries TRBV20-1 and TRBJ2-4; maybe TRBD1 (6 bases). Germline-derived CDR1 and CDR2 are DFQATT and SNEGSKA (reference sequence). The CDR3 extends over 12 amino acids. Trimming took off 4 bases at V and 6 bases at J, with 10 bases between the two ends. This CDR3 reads CSAIRTANIQYF. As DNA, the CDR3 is TGCAGTGCTATCCGGACAGCAAACATTCAGTACTTC.

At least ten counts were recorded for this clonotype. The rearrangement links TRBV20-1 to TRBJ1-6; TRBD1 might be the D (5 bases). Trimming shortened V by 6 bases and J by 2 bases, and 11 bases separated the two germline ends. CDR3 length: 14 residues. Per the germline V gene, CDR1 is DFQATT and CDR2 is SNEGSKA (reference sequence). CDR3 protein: CSAPPRAYNSPLHF. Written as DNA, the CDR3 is TGCAGTGCCCCCCCCAGGGCCTATAATTCACCCCTCCACTTT.

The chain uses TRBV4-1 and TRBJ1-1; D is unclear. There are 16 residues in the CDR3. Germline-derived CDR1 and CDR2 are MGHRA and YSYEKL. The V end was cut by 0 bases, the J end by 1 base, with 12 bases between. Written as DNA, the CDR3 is TGCGCCAGCAGCCAAGATAGGCAGGTCAGGAACACTGAAGCTTTCTTT. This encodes CASSQDRQVRNTEAFF.

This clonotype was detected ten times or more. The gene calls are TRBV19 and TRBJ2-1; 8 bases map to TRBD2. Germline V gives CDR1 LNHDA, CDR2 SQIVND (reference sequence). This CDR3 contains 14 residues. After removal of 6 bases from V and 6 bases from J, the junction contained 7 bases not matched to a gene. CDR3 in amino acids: CASSFGGETNEQFF. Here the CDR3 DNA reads TGTGCCAGTAGCTTCGGGGGGGAGACCAATGAGCAGTTCTTC.

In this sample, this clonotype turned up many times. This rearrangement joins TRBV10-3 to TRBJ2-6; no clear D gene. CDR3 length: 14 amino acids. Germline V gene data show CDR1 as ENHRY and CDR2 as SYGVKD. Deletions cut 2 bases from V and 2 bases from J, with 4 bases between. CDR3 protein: CAISEEAGANVLTF. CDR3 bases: TGTGCCATCAGTGAGGAGGCTGGGGCCAACGTCCTGACTTTC.

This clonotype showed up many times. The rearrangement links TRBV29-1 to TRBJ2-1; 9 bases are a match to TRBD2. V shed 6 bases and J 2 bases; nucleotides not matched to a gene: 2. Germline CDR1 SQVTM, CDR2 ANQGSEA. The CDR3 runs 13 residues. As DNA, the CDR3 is TGCAGCGTGACTAGCGGAGCCTACAATGAGCAGTTCTTC. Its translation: CSVTSGAYNEQFF.

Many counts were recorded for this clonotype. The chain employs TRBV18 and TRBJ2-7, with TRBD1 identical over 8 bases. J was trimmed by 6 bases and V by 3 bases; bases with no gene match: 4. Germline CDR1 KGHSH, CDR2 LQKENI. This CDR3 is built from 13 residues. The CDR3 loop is CASSPGQEREQYF. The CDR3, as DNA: TGTGCCAGCTCACCGGGACAGGAGCGCGAGCAGTACTTC. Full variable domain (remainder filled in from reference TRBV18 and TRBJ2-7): NAGVMQNPRHLVRRRGQEARLRCSPMKGHSHVYWYRQLPEEGLKFMVYLQKENIIDESGMPKERFSAEFPKEGPSILRIQQVVRGDSAAYFCASSPGQEREQYFGPGTRLTVT.

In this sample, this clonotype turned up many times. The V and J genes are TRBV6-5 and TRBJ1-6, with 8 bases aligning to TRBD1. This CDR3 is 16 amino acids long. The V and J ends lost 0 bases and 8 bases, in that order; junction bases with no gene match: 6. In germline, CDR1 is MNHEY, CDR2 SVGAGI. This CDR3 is CASSYSSAGGDSPLHF. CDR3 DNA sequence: TGTGCCAGCAGTTACTCCTCGGCAGGGGGCGATTCACCCCTCCACTTT.

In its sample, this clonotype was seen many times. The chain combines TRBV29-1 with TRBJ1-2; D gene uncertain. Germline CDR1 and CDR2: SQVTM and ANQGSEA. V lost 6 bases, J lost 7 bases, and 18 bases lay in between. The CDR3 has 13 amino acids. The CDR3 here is CSVDLRGWGGYTF. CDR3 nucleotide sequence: TGCAGCGTGGACCTCAGAGGCTGGGGTGGCTACACCTTC.

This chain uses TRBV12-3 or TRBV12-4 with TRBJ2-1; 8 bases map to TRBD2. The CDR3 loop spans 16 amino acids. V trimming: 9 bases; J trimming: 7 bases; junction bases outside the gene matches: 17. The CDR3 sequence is CASTRRDGRAGNEQFF. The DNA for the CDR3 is TGTGCCAGTACCCGAAGAGACGGGAGGGCCGGAAATGAGCAGTTCTTC.

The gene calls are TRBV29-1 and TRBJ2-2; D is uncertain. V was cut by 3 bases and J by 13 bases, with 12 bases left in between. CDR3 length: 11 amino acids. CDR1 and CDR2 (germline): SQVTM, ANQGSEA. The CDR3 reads CSVDSQVGLFF. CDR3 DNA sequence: TGCAGCGTTGATAGTCAGGTGGGGCTGTTTTTT.

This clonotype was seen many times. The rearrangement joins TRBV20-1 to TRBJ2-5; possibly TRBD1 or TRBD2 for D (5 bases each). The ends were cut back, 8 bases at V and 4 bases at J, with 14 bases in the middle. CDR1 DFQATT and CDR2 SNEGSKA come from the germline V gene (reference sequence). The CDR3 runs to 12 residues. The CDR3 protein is CSRTFGGETQYF. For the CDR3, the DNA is TGCAGTCGGACCTTTGGGGGAGAGACCCAGTACTTC.